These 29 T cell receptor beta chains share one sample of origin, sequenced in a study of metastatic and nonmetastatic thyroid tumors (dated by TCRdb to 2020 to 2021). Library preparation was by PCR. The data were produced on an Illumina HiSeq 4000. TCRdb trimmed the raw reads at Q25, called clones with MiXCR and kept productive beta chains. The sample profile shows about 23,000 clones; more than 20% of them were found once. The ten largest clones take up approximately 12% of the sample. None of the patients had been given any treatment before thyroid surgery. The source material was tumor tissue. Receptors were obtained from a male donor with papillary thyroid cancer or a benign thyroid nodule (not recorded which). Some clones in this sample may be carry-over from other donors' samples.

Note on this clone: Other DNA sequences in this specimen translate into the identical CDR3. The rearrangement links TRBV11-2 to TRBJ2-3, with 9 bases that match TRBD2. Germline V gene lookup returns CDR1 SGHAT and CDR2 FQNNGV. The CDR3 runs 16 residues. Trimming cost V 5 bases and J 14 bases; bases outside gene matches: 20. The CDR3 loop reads CASSLGAGLAGLRLYF. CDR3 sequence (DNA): TGTGCCAGCAGCCTAGGGGCTGGGCTAGCGGGACTACGCTTGTATTTT.

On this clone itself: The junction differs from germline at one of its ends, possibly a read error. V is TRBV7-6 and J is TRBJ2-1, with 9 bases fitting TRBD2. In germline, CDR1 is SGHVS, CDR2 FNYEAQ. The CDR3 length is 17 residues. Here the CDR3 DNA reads TGTGCCAGCAGCACCCAGGGTTATAGCGGGGGCTACAATGCGCAGTTCTTC. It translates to CASSTQGYSGGYNAQFF.

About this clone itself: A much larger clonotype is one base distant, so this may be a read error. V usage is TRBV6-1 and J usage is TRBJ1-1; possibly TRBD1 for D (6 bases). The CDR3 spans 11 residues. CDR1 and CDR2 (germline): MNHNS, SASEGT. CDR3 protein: CTSSGYREAFF. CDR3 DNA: TGTACCAGCAGTGGATACAGGGAGGCTTTCTTT.

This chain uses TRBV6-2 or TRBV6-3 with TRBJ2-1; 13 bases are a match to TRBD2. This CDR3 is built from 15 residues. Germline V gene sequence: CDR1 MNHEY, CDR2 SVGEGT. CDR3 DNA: TGTGCGCGCAGTCGACTAGCGGGAGGCTACAATGAGCAGTTCTTC. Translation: CARSRLAGGYNEQFF.

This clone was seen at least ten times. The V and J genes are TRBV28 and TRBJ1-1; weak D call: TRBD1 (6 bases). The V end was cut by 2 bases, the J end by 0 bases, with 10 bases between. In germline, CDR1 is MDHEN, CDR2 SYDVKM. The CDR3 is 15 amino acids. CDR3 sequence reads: CASSLGDTMNTEAFF. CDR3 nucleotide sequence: TGTGCCAGCAGTTTAGGGGACACCATGAACACTGAAGCTTTCTTT.

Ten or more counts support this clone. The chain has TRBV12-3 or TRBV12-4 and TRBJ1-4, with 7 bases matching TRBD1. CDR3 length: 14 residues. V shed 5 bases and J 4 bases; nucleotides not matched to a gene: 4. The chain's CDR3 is CASSGDSYNEKLFF. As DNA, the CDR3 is TGTGCCAGCAGTGGGGACAGCTATAATGAAAAACTGTTTTTT.

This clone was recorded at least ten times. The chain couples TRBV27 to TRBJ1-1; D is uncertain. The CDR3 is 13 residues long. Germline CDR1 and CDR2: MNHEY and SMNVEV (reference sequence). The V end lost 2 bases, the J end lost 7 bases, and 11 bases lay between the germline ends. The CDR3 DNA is TGTGCCAGCAGTTTAGGTAGACAAAGTGAAGCTTTCTTT. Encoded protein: CASSLGRQSEAFF.

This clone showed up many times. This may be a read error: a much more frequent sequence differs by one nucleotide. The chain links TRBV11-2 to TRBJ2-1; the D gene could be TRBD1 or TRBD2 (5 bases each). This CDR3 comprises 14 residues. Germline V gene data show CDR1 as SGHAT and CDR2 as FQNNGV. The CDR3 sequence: CAGSLNGAYNEQFF. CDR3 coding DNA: TGTGCCGGCAGCTTAAACGGGGCTTACAATGAGCAGTTCTTC.

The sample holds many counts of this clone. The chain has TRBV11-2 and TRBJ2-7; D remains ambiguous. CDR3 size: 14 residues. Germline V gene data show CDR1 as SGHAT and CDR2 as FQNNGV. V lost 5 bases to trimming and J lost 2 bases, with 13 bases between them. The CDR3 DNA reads TGTGCCAGCAGCCCGTGGCCCCAAACCTACGAGCAGTACTTC. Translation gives CASSPWPQTYEQYF.

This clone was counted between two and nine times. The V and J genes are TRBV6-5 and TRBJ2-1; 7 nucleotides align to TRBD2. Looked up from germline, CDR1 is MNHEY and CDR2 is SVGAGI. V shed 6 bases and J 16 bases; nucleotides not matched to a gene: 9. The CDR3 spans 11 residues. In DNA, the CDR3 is TGTGCCAGCAGGGGAAACTCGGGGGGTTTCTTC. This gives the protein CASRGNSGGFF.

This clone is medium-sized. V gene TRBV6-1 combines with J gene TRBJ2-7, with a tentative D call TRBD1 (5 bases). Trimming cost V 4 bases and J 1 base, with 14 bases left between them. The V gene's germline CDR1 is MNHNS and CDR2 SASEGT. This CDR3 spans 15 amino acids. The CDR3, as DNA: TGTGCCAGCAGTGCCAGGGCCTCCGAATCCTACGAGCAGTACTTC. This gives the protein CASSARASESYEQYF.

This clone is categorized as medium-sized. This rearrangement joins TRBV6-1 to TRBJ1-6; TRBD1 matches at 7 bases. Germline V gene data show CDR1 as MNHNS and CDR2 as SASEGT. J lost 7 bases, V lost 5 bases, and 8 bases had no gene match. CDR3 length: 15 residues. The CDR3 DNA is TGTGCCAGCAGTTTGGGGGGACAGTCGAATTCACCCCTCCACTTT. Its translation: CASSLGGQSNSPLHF.

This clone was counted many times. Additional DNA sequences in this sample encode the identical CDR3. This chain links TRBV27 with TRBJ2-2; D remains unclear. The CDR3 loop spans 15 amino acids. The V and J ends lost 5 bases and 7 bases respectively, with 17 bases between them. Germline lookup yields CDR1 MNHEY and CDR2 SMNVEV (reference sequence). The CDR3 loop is CASSPERGSVGELFF. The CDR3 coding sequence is TGTGCCAGCAGTCCAGAGCGTGGAAGTGTCGGGGAGCTGTTTTTT.

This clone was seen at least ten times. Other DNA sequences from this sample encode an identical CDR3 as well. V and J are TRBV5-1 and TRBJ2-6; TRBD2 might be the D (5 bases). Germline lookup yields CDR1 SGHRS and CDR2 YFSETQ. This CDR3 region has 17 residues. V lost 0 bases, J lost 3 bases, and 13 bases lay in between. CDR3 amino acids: CASSLDRGWYGANVLTF. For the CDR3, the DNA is TGCGCCAGCAGCTTGGACCGGGGTTGGTATGGGGCCAACGTCCTGACTTTC.

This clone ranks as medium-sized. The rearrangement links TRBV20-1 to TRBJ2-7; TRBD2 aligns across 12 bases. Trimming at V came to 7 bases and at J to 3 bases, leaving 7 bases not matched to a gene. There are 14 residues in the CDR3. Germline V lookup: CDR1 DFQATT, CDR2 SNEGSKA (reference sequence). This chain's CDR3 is CSVIGLAGNYEQYF. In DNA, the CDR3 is TGCAGTGTCATCGGACTAGCGGGGAACTACGAGCAGTACTTC.

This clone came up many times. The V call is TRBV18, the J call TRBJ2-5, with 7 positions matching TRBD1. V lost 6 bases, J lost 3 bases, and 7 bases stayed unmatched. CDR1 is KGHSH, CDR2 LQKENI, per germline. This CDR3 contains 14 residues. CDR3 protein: CASSPTGKKETQYF. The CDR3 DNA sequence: TGTGCCAGCTCCCCGACAGGGAAAAAAGAGACCCAGTACTTC.

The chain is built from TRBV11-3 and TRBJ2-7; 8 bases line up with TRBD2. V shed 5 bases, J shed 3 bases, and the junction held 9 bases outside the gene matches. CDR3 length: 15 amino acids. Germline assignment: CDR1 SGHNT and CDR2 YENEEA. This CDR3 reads CASSPSGWWFYEQYF. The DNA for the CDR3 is TGTGCCAGCAGCCCTAGCGGGTGGTGGTTCTACGAGCAGTACTTC.

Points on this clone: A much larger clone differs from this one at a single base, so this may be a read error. The CDR3 protein is CASSLGREGTEAFF. In DNA form, the CDR3 reads TGTGCCAGCAGCTTGGGTAGGGAGGGAACTGAAGCTTTCTTT. The genes are TRBV7-9 and TRBJ1-1; D gene unclear. CDR3 length: 14 amino acids. V was cut by 3 bases and J by 5 bases, with 13 bases left in between. Germline assignment: CDR1 SEHNR and CDR2 FQNEAQ (reference sequence).

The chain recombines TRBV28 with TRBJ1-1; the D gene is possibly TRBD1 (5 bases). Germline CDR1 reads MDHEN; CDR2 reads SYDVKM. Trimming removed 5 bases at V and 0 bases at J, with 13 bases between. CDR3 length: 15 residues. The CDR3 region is CASSVHGAMNTEAFF. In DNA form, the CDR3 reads TGTGCCAGCAGTGTCCACGGGGCGATGAACACTGAAGCTTTCTTT.

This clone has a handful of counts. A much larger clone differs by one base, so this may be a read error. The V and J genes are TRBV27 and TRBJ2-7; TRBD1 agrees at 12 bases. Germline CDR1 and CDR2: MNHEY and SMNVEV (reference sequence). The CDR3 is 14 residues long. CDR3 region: CASNSGTGGYQQYF. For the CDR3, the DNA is TGTGCCAGCAATTCCGGGACAGGGGGCTACCAGCAGTACTTC.

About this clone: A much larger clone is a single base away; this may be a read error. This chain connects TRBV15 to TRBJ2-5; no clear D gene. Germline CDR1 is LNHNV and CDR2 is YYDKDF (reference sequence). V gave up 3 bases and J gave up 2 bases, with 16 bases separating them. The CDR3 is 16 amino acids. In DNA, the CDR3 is TGTGCCACCAGCAGGAGTCTTGCAACCCAGCAAGAGACCCAGTACTTC. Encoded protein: CATSRSLATQQETQYF.

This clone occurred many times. In DNA form, the CDR3 reads TGCGCCAGCAGCTTGACTAGCGGTTCCTACGAGCAGTACTTC. Translated: CASSLTSGSYEQYF. The rearrangement joins TRBV5-1 to TRBJ2-7, with 8 bases matching TRBD2. CDR1 is SGHRS and CDR2 is YFSETQ in the germline V gene. The trim removed 1 base at V and 1 base at J, leaving 1 base unmatched. The CDR3 extends over 14 amino acids.

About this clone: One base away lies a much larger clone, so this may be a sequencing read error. CDR3: CASSSRLGPIYEQYF. In DNA form, the CDR3 reads TGTGCCAGCAGTTCTCGCCTGGGGCCGATCTACGAGCAGTACTTC. The chain employs TRBV27 and TRBJ2-7, with D possibly being TRBD1 (5 bases). V was shortened by 4 bases and J by 3 bases, with 16 bases between the two germline ends. Germline values: CDR1 MNHEY, CDR2 SMNVEV (reference sequence). The CDR3 runs to 15 residues.

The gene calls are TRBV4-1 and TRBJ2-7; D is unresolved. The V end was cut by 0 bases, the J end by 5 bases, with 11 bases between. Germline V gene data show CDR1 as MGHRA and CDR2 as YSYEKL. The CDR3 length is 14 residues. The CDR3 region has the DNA TGCGCCAGCAGCCAAGATTTCTCGGTGGACGAGCAGTACTTC. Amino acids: CASSQDFSVDEQYF.

In DNA form, the CDR3 reads TGCGCCAGCAGCTTGGGCAGCGGTCTTACGAACACCGGGGAGCTGTTTTTT. It specifies CASSLGSGLTNTGELFF. The rearrangement joins TRBV5-1 to TRBJ2-2, with D tentatively TRBD2 (5 bases). The length of the CDR3 is 17 residues. CDR1 SGHRS and CDR2 YFSETQ come from the germline V gene. V shed 0 bases and J shed 0 bases, with 12 bases lying between them. The whole variable domain, remainder taken from reference TRBV5-1 and TRBJ2-2, is KAGVTQTPRYLIKTRGQQVTLSCSPISGHRSVSWYQQTPGQGLQFLFEYFSETQRNKGNFPGRFSGRQFSNSRSEMNVSTLELGDSALYLCASSLGSGLTNTGELFFGEGSRLTVL.

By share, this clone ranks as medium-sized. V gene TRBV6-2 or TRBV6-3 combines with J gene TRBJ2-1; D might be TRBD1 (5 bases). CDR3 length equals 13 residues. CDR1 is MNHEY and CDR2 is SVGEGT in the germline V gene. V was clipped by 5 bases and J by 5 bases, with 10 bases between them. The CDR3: CASSNQGHNEQFF. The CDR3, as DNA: TGTGCCAGCAGTAACCAGGGCCACAATGAGCAGTTCTTC.

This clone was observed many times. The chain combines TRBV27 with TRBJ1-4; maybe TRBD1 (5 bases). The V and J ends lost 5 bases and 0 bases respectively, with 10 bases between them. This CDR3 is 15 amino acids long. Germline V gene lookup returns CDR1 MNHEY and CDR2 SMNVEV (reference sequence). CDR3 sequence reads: CASSAIRATNEKLFF. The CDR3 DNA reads TGTGCCAGCAGTGCGATCAGGGCAACTAATGAAAAACTGTTTTTT.

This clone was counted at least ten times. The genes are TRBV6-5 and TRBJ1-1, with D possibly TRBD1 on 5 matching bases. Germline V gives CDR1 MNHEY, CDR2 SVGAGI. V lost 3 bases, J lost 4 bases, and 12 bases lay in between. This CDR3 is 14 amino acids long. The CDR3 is CASSYVQEGTEAFF. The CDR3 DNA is TGTGCCAGCAGTTATGTACAGGAGGGCACTGAAGCTTTCTTT.

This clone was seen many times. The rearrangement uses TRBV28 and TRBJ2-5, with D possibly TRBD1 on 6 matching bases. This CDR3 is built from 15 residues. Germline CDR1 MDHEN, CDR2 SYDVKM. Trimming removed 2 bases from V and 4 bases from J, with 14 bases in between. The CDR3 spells CASSLMSTGRETQYF. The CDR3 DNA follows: TGTGCCAGCAGTTTAATGTCAACAGGGCGAGAGACCCAGTACTTC.